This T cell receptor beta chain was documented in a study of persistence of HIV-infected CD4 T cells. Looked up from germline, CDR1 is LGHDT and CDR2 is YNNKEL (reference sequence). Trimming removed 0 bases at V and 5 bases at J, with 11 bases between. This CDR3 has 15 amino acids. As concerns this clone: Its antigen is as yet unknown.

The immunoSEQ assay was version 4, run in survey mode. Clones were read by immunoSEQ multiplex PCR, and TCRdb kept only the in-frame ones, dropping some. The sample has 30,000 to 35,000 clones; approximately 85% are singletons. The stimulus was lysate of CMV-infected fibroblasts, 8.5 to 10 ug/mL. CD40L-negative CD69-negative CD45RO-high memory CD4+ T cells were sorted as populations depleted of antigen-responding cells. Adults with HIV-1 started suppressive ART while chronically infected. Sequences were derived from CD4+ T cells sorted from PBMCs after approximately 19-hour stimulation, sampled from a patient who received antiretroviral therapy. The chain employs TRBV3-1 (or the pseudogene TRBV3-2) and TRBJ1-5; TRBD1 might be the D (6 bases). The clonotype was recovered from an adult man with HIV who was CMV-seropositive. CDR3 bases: TGTGCCAGCAGCCAAGATATGGGGGGCCATCAGCCCCAGCATTTT. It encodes CASSQDMGGHQPQHF.